A selection of T cell receptor beta chains follows, all from one sample in a study of control samples from healthy donors and cancer patients. Sequenced by immunoSEQ multiplex PCR; TCRdb stores in-frame clones only, minus some. The sample yields 150,000 to 200,000 clones, 80% to 95% seen once. The sample was blood. Receptors originate from a woman aged 40 to 50 in good health. CDR3s include the opening cysteine and the closing phenylalanine or tryptophan. Fields, in order: clone size, D gene, V gene, J gene, CDR3 DNA, CDR3 protein. D genes are given only for firm matches. For some rows the clone size is stated as once, few or many, or as a class when expanded; others skip it.

>NA|TRBD1|TRBV2|TRBJ2-3
TGTGCCGGACAGGGGGCGACAGATACGCAGTATTTT
CAGQGATDTQYF
>NA|NA|TRBV10-3|TRBJ2-3
TGTGCCATCAGTGAGGAACCTAGCGGCACAGATACGCAGTATTTT
CAISEEPSGTDTQYF
>once|NA|TRBV4-1|TRBJ2-2
TGCGCCAGCAGCCAACCCCCGACAGCAGCCTTAAAGAACACCGGGGAGCTGTTTTTT
CASSQPPTAALKNTGELFF
>NA|NA|TRBV18|TRBJ2-7
TGTGCCAGCTCACCAGGGGCCAGGGCCGAGCAGTACTTC
CASSPGARAEQYF
>NA|TRBD1|TRBV9|TRBJ2-1
TGTGCCAGCACCACCACAGGGGACATCTACAATGAGCAGTTCTTC
CASTTTGDIYNEQFF
>NA|NA|TRBV6-5|TRBJ1-2
TGTGCCAGCACCTCCCCCGCAGGAGCTAACTATGGCTACACCTTC
CASTSPAGANYGYTF
>NA|NA|TRBV4-1|TRBJ2-7
TGCGCCAGCAGCCAAGAATTGGCCACGTCGTTTCGGGAGCAGTACTTC
CASSQELATSFREQYF
>NA|NA|TRBV27|TRBJ1-5
TGTGCCAGCAGTAAGGGGACCGGTTATAGCAATCAGCCCCAGCATTTT
CASSKGTGYSNQPQHF
>NA|TRBD1|TRBV27|TRBJ1-1
TGTGCCAGCAGTTTAGAGGGACAGGGGGGGAGCACTGAAGCTTTCTTT
CASSLEGQGGSTEAFF
>NA|TRBD1|TRBV5-5|TRBJ2-5
TGTGCCAGCACGAGACAGGGGGCCATCCAAGAGACCCAGTACTTC
CASTRQGAIQETQYF
>NA|NA|TRBV14|TRBJ2-2
TGTGCCAGCAGCCGCGAGGTCGGGGAGCTGTTTTTT
CASSREVGELFF
>NA|TRBD1|TRBV10-3|TRBJ1-2
TGTGCCATCAGTGAAAGGGGACAGGGGGCGGACTATGGCTACACCTTC
CAISERGQGADYGYTF
>NA|NA|TRBV7-9|TRBJ2-1
TGTGCCAGCAGCCCACAGGCTCTCAATGAGCAGTTCTTC
CASSPQALNEQFF
>NA|TRBD1|TRBV3-1/TRBV3-2|TRBJ2-7
TGTGCCAGCAGCCAAGGACAGGGTTCCTACGAGCAGTACTTC
CASSQGQGSYEQYF
>once|TRBD2|TRBV3-1/TRBV3-2|TRBJ2-3
TGTGCCAGCAGCCAAACTAGCGGCACAGATACGCAGTATTTT
CASSQTSGTDTQYF
>once|NA|TRBV14|TRBJ2-3
TGTGCCAGCAGCCGGAACGGGGGTTTTGATACGCAGTATTTT
CASSRNGGFDTQYF
>NA|NA|TRBV28|TRBJ1-2
TGTGCCAGCAGTTTAAGACAGACCCATGGCTACACCTTC
CASSLRQTHGYTF
>NA|NA|TRBV5-1|TRBJ1-2
TGCGCCAGCAGCTTGGATTTGGCCCCAAGTGGCTACACCTTC
CASSLDLAPSGYTF